Each of the 29 T cell receptor beta chains below was sequenced from the same sample in a study of blood T cell repertoires in COVID-19. The table came from immunoSEQ multiplex PCR; TCRdb's copy has only in-frame clones and leaves some out. The sample has roughly 240,000 clones, approximately 88% seen once. The specimen was PBMCs or T cells enriched from blood (not recorded which). The receptors derive from a woman aged 35 to 49 with acute COVID-19.

The chain has TRBV5-4 and TRBJ1-2, with 8 positions matching TRBD1. The germline V gene encodes CDR1 SGHNT and CDR2 YYREEE (reference sequence). The V segment lost 2 bases and the J segment 9 bases; nucleotides outside the gene matches: 6. CDR3 length: 13 amino acids. The CDR3 is CASSFPGGLSYTF. In nucleotides, the CDR3 is TGTGCCAGCAGCTTCCCAGGGGGCTTGAGCTACACCTTC.

V is TRBV2 and J is TRBJ2-2, with 8 positions matching TRBD2. J was trimmed by 4 bases and V by 10 bases; bases with no gene match: 11. The CDR3 length is 15 residues. Looked up from germline, CDR1 is SNHLY and CDR2 is FYNNEI. CDR3 sequence reads: CANSGERERTGELFF. The CDR3, as DNA: TGTGCCAACTCTGGGGAGCGGGAGCGCACCGGGGAGCTGTTTTTT.

This clone has a handful of counts. The chain recombines TRBV19 with TRBJ2-7; tentative D call: TRBD1 (5 bases). The germline V gene encodes CDR1 LNHDA and CDR2 SQIVND (reference sequence). Between the trimmed V and J ends, which lost 8 bases and 2 bases, there was a span of 16 bases. This CDR3 has 14 residues. The CDR3 coding sequence is TGTGCCAGTGCGGCATCTGGACATCCCTACGAGCAGTACTTC. Amino acid sequence: CASAASGHPYEQYF.

The V and J genes are TRBV5-1 and TRBJ1-3; TRBD1 matches at 8 bases. The J segment lost 0 bases and the V segment lost 4 bases, leaving 9 bases of the junction unmatched. Germline V gives CDR1 SGHRS, CDR2 YFSETQ. CDR3 length: 17 amino acids. The CDR3 reads CASSDVPGGSSGNTIYF. DNA for the CDR3: TGCGCCAGCAGCGACGTCCCAGGGGGCAGCTCTGGAAACACCATATATTTT. The full variable domain, with the rest looked up from reference TRBV5-1 and TRBJ1-3, is KAGVTQTPRYLIKTRGQQVTLSCSPISGHRSVSWYQQTPGQGLQFLFEYFSETQRNKGNFPGRFSGRQFSNSRSEMNVSTLELGDSALYLCASSDVPGGSSGNTIYFGEGSWLTVV.

This clone was recorded only once. The chain uses TRBV9 and TRBJ2-1; 11 positions agree with TRBD2. CDR3 size: 15 residues. CDR1 is SGDLS and CDR2 is YYNGEE in the germline V gene. Trimming took 0 bases from V and 9 from J; bases not matched to a gene: 5. The CDR3 nucleotides are TGTGCCAGCAGCGTAGACCTAGCGGGAGGCCTTGAGCAGTTCTTC. Translated, it gives CASSVDLAGGLEQFF.

The gene calls are TRBV25-1 and TRBJ2-3; 8 nucleotides match TRBD1. Germline CDR1 is MGHDK and CDR2 is SYGVNS. The CDR3 runs to 15 residues. Trimming took 4 bases from V and 6 from J; bases not matched to a gene: 9. CDR3 amino acids: CASSAGTGLRDTQYF. CDR3 DNA sequence: TGTGCCAGCAGTGCCGGGACAGGCCTAAGGGATACGCAGTATTTT.

The V and J genes are TRBV2 and TRBJ2-1; the match to TRBD1 covers 7 bases. The CDR3 is 13 residues long. Germline-derived CDR1 and CDR2 are SNHLY and FYNNEI. V dropped 5 bases and J dropped 8; count of bases not matched to a gene: 6. CDR3: CASSSTTGYEQFF. In DNA, the CDR3 is TGTGCCAGCAGTTCGACGACAGGGTATGAGCAGTTCTTC.

The chain has TRBV7-2 and TRBJ1-5, with 9 positions matching TRBD1. The junction had 4 bases not matched to a gene; V was cut back by 1 base and J by 6 bases. The germline CDR1 and CDR2 sequences are SGHTA and FQGNSA. CDR3 length: 15 amino acids. The CDR3 here is CASSLGDRVTQPQHF. CDR3 nucleotide sequence: TGTGCCAGCAGCTTAGGGGACAGGGTAACTCAGCCCCAGCATTTT.

The chain couples TRBV19 to TRBJ2-2; 8 bases agree with TRBD1. In germline, CDR1 is LNHDA, CDR2 SQIVND (reference sequence). V dropped 6 bases and J dropped 5; count of bases not matched to a gene: 11. CDR3 length: 16 residues. CDR3 protein: CASSGPGQGATGELFF. The CDR3 DNA is TGTGCCAGTAGCGGTCCGGGGCAGGGGGCGACCGGGGAGCTGTTTTTT.

The chain employs TRBV18 and TRBJ1-2, with 7 positions matching TRBD1. CDR1 KGHSH and CDR2 LQKENI come from the germline V gene. V lost 4 bases to trimming and J lost 4 bases; unmatched junction nucleotides: 9. This CDR3 region has 15 residues. CDR3 loop: CASSLDRRVGYGYTF. CDR3 coding DNA: TGTGCCAGCTCACTGGACAGGAGGGTTGGCTATGGCTACACCTTC.

CDR3 sequence: CASSEQENYGYTF. The CDR3 nucleotides read TGCGCCAGCAGTGAACAGGAGAACTATGGCTACACCTTC. The chain uses TRBV10-1 and TRBJ1-2; D may be TRBD1 (5 bases). Trimming cost V 3 bases and J 2 bases, with 7 bases left between them. This CDR3 spans 13 amino acids. CDR1 and CDR2 (germline): WNHNN, SYGVQD (reference sequence).

The CDR3: CASSIDPLSGNTIYF. In DNA form, the CDR3 reads TGTGCCAGTAGTATAGATCCTCTATCTGGAAACACCATATATTTT. The chain couples TRBV19 to TRBJ1-3; D uncertain. The V gene's germline CDR1 is LNHDA and CDR2 SQIVND (reference sequence). The CDR3 has 15 amino acids. Trimming left V 0 bases short and J 1 base short, with 7 bases between.

The chain couples TRBV29-1 to TRBJ2-1; 9 nucleotides match TRBD2. The CDR3 is 16 amino acids. Germline values: CDR1 SQVTM, CDR2 ANQGSEA. J lost 4 bases, V lost 2 bases, and 9 bases had no gene match. Written as DNA, the CDR3 is TGCAGCGTTGAATTTAGCGGGGGCCCGGAGTACAATGAGCAGTTCTTC. Translated, it gives CSVEFSGGPEYNEQFF.

This chain uses TRBV9 with TRBJ1-1; D is ambiguous. Trimming pared 2 bases from V and 9 bases from J, leaving 14 bases between. Germline loops: CDR1 SGDLS, CDR2 YYNGEE. The CDR3 sequence is 13 residues long. CDR3 DNA: TGTGCCAGCAGCGTCGGGGAGCAGTGGAAAGCTTTCTTT. As protein: CASSVGEQWKAFF.

The chain has TRBV5-6 and TRBJ2-3, with TRBD2 as a possible D gene (6 bases). Germline V gene lookup returns CDR1 SGHDT and CDR2 YYEEEE. V dropped 0 bases and J dropped 3 bases, with 11 bases sitting between them. The CDR3 runs 15 residues. Here the CDR3 DNA reads TGTGCCAGCAGCTTGGCCACGGGGGTAACAGATACGCAGTATTTT. Its translation is CASSLATGVTDTQYF. Filled out from reference TRBV5-6 and TRBJ2-3, the complete variable domain reads DAGVTQSPTHLIKTRGQQVTLRCSPKSGHDTVSWYQQALGQGPQFIFQYYEEEERQRGNFPDRFSGHQFPNYSSELNVNALLLGDSALYLCASSLATGVTDTQYFGPGTRLTVL.

CDR3 bases: TGTGCCAGCAGGGGGGCGGCCTATAATTCACCCCTCCACTTT. This codes for CASRGAAYNSPLHF. The chain joins TRBV25-1 to TRBJ1-6, with a possible D match to TRBD1 (6 bases). Germline lookup yields CDR1 MGHDK and CDR2 SYGVNS. Trimming removed 6 bases at V and 2 bases at J, with 8 bases between. The CDR3 length is 14 residues.

The chain is built from TRBV3-1 (or the pseudogene TRBV3-2) and TRBJ2-5; tentative D call: TRBD1 (6 bases). Trimming pared 4 bases from V and 5 bases from J, leaving 8 bases between. Looked up from germline, CDR1 is LGHDT and CDR2 is YNNKEL (reference sequence). This CDR3 region has 12 residues. The CDR3 region has the DNA TGTGCCAGCAGCCCGAGGGGGGAGACCCAGTACTTC. Protein product: CASSPRGETQYF.

This chain links TRBV7-9 with TRBJ2-4; 9 nucleotides align to TRBD1. Germline lookup yields CDR1 SEHNR and CDR2 FQNEAQ (reference sequence). This CDR3 contains 15 residues. V lost 5 bases, J lost 6 bases, and 8 bases stayed unmatched. The CDR3 loop is CASSPGQGPTNIQYF. The CDR3 DNA reads TGTGCCAGCAGCCCGGGACAGGGACCTACAAACATTCAGTACTTC.

The rearrangement joins TRBV6-5 to TRBJ2-2; D remains unclear. Germline CDR1 and CDR2: MNHEY and SVGAGI. CDR3 length: 13 amino acids. With 6 bases removed from V and 4 bases from J, the gap between germline ends came to 9 bases. In DNA, the CDR3 is TGTGCCAGCAGCCGACAAAGCACCGGGGAGCTGTTTTTT. As protein: CASSRQSTGELFF.

The chain uses TRBV24-1 and TRBJ2-1, with no clear D. Germline lookup yields CDR1 KGHDR and CDR2 SFDVKD. The CDR3 has 15 residues. Trimming took off 3 bases at V and 4 bases at J, with 12 bases between the two ends. The CDR3 sequence: CATSDPLTPYNEQFF. The CDR3, as DNA: TGTGCCACCAGTGATCCCCTGACACCTTACAATGAGCAGTTCTTC.

V and J are TRBV4-3 and TRBJ1-6; 8 positions match TRBD1. Germline loops: CDR1 LGHNA, CDR2 YSLEER. The CDR3 extends over 15 amino acids. Losses at the gene ends were 0 bases for V and 8 bases for J; bases not matched to a gene: 3. CDR3: CASSQDQGADSPLHF. CDR3 sequence (DNA): TGCGCCAGCAGCCAAGATCAGGGGGCAGATTCACCCCTCCACTTT.

The V and J genes are TRBV24-1 and TRBJ2-2, with 7 bases aligning to TRBD2. Germline V gives CDR1 KGHDR, CDR2 SFDVKD. The CDR3 loop spans 15 amino acids. V shed 6 bases and J 0 bases; nucleotides not matched to a gene: 3. CDR3 amino acids: CATSRGGSNTGELFF. CDR3 bases: TGTGCCACCAGTCGGGGAGGGTCGAACACCGGGGAGCTGTTTTTT.

The J gene is TRBJ2-5, the V gene TRBV27, with D perhaps matching TRBD1 (6 bases). Trimming cost V 6 bases and J 3 bases, with 23 bases left between them. The CDR3 loop spans 17 amino acids. The germline V gene has CDR1 MNHEY and CDR2 SMNVEV (reference sequence). The CDR3 loop reads CASSKDRDTYLEETQYF. The CDR3 nucleotides read TGTGCCAGCAGCAAGGACCGGGACACATACCTTGAAGAGACCCAGTACTTC.

CDR3 amino acids: CASRSSRSMETQYF. The DNA for the CDR3 is TGTGCCAGCCGGAGTTCTCGTTCTATGGAGACCCAGTACTTC. The chain is built from TRBV5-4 and TRBJ2-5; D ambiguous. The germline CDR1 and CDR2 sequences are SGHNT and YYREEE (reference sequence). V dropped 7 bases and J dropped 5 bases, with 18 bases sitting between them. CDR3 length: 14 residues.

The chain has TRBV19 and TRBJ2-6; D is uncertain. Trimming shortened V by 4 bases and J by 2 bases, and 12 bases separated the two germline ends. Germline CDR1 and CDR2: LNHDA and SQIVND (reference sequence). The CDR3 has 16 residues. The CDR3 loop is CASSNVGPAGANVLTF. The CDR3 bases are TGTGCCAGTAGTAATGTTGGGCCCGCTGGGGCCAACGTCCTGACTTTC.

This chain links TRBV4-1 with TRBJ2-7, with D tentatively TRBD1 (6 bases). The CDR3 runs 16 residues. In germline, CDR1 is MGHRA, CDR2 YSYEKL. The V and J ends lost 1 base and 2 bases respectively, with 15 bases between them. The CDR3 loop is CASSQGDRDTTYEQYF. CDR3 nucleotides: TGCGCCAGCAGCCAAGGAGACCGGGACACAACCTACGAGCAGTACTTC.

Only a few counts were recorded for this clone. The gene calls are TRBV6-2 or TRBV6-3 and TRBJ1-5, with D tentatively TRBD1 (6 bases). Germline V gene lookup returns CDR1 MNHEY and CDR2 SVGEGT. This CDR3 is built from 17 residues. Trimming stripped 6 bases from V and 1 base from J, with 19 bases between. CDR3 loop: CASSAAQGRSSNQPQHF. The CDR3 region has the DNA TGTGCCAGCAGCGCGGCACAGGGAAGGTCCAGCAATCAGCCCCAGCATTTT.

A word on this clone: The same CDR3 also results from other DNA sequences found in this sample. The V call is TRBV7-9, the J call TRBJ2-3; no firm D call. Germline V gives CDR1 SEHNR, CDR2 FQNEAQ (reference sequence). The length of the CDR3 is 12 residues. Trimming removed 4 bases from V and 2 bases from J, with 4 bases in between. DNA for the CDR3: TGTGCCAGCAGCTCTTCCACAGATACGCAGTATTTT. This translates into CASSSSTDTQYF.

Only one count was recorded for this clone. The V gene is TRBV5-4, the J gene TRBJ2-7; TRBD1 aligns across 12 bases. Germline trimming cut 4 bases from V and 1 base from J; bases unmatched to any gene: 3. CDR1 and CDR2 from the germline V gene are SGHNT and YYREEE (reference sequence). This CDR3 is built from 15 residues. The CDR3 loop is CASSLGQGASYEQYF. CDR3 in DNA: TGTGCCAGCAGCCTGGGACAGGGGGCGTCCTACGAGCAGTACTTC.